Shown below are 17 T cell receptor beta chains from a single sample sequenced in a study of T cell responses to AZD1222 COVID-19 vaccine. TCRdb keeps only in-frame clones here, not all; method: immunoSEQ multiplex PCR. This sample has about 140,000 clones; 85% to 95% occur once, and the top ten carry 9% to 15%. Here the sequenced sample was peripheral blood, taken after recovery from COVID-19. These receptors came from an adult who had recovered from COVID-19.

The chain recombines TRBV6-6 with TRBJ2-7; 12 bases are a match to TRBD2. The length of the CDR3 is 15 residues. Germline loops: CDR1 MNHNY, CDR2 SVGAGI (reference sequence). Germline trimming cut 6 bases from V and 4 bases from J; bases unmatched to any gene: 7. The CDR3 DNA is TGTGCCAGCAGGAGGACTAGCGGGATTAGGTACGAGCAGTACTTC. Protein: CASRRTSGIRYEQYF.

The chain uses TRBV19 and TRBJ1-5; 7 bases are a match to TRBD1. The CDR3 runs to 15 residues. V gave up 4 bases and J gave up 2 bases; unmatched junction bases: 5. The germline V gene encodes CDR1 LNHDA and CDR2 SQIVND (reference sequence). The CDR3 sequence is CASSTDRVGNQPQHF. CDR3 coding DNA: TGTGCCAGTAGTACAGACAGGGTCGGCAATCAGCCCCAGCATTTT.

The chain is built from TRBV19 and TRBJ1-1; D perhaps matches TRBD1 (6 bases). The CDR3 length is 14 residues. The germline V gene has CDR1 LNHDA and CDR2 SQIVND (reference sequence). V lost 4 bases to trimming and J lost 5 bases, with 14 bases between them. CDR3: CASSTTGWGTEAFF. The CDR3 DNA sequence: TGTGCCAGTAGTACCACAGGGTGGGGGACTGAAGCTTTCTTT. Using reference TRBV19 and TRBJ1-1 for the parts outside the CDR3, the full variable domain is DGGITQSPKYLFRKEGQNVTLSCEQNLNHDAMYWYRQDPGQGLRLIYYSQIVNDFQKGDIAEGYSVSREKKESFPLTVTSAQKNPTAFYLCASSTTGWGTEAFFGQGTRLTVV.

V usage is TRBV27 and J usage is TRBJ2-1, with D tentatively TRBD2 (5 bases). The V end was cut by 11 bases, the J end by 8 bases, with 19 bases between. Germline lookup yields CDR1 MNHEY and CDR2 SMNVEV (reference sequence). CDR3 length equals 13 residues. CDR3 sequence: CAGGRGGSDEQFF. CDR3 coding DNA: TGTGCCGGCGGGCGAGGTGGATCAGATGAGCAGTTCTTC.

The CDR3 DNA reads TGTGCCAGTAGTTTCGGACAGGGTACCTACGAGCAGTACTTC. It translates to CASSFGQGTYEQYF. V and J are TRBV19 and TRBJ2-7; 8 bases are a match to TRBD1. Germline CDR1 and CDR2: LNHDA and SQIVND (reference sequence). V dropped 5 bases and J dropped 2; count of bases not matched to a gene: 5. This CDR3 is built from 14 residues. Filled out from reference TRBV19 and TRBJ2-7, the complete variable domain reads DGGITQSPKYLFRKEGQNVTLSCEQNLNHDAMYWYRQDPGQGLRLIYYSQIVNDFQKGDIAEGYSVSREKKESFPLTVTSAQKNPTAFYLCASSFGQGTYEQYFGPGTRLTVT.

The V gene is TRBV10-2, the J gene TRBJ2-2, with 11 nucleotides matching TRBD2. V gave up 8 bases and J gave up 1 base; unmatched junction bases: 3. This CDR3 contains 15 residues. CDR1 and CDR2 from the germline V gene are WSHSY and SAAADI. CDR3 amino acids: CASGLAGGNTGELFF. The CDR3 DNA reads as TGCGCCAGCGGCCTAGCGGGAGGGAACACCGGGGAGCTGTTTTTT.

The V gene is TRBV6-5, the J gene TRBJ1-2; 8 bases match TRBD1. With 7 bases clipped from V and 5 bases from J, the junction kept 9 bases outside the gene matches. CDR1 is MNHEY, CDR2 SVGAGI, per germline. The CDR3 is 14 residues long. The CDR3: CASKAGGVGYGYTF. CDR3 in DNA: TGTGCCAGCAAAGCAGGGGGCGTTGGTTATGGCTACACCTTC.

The chain couples TRBV14 to TRBJ1-1, with D uncertain. This CDR3 has 13 residues. Germline assignment: CDR1 SGHDN and CDR2 FVKESK. Trimming shortened V by 4 bases and J by 1 base, and 7 bases separated the two germline ends. The chain's CDR3 is CASSRTGNTEAFF. The CDR3 DNA reads as TGTGCCAGCAGCCGGACCGGGAACACTGAAGCTTTCTTT.

This clone was seen once. The V and J genes are TRBV29-1 and TRBJ2-7, with 11 bases fitting TRBD1. The V and J ends lost 6 bases and 1 base, in that order; junction bases with no gene match: 5. Germline values: CDR1 SQVTM, CDR2 ANQGSEA. This CDR3 region has 14 residues. The CDR3 here is CSVRRDRGSYEQYF. The CDR3 coding sequence is TGCAGCGTCCGCCGGGACAGGGGGTCCTACGAGCAGTACTTC.

This chain links TRBV18 with TRBJ1-1, with 10 bases aligning to TRBD1. Trimming cost V 3 bases and J 5 bases; bases outside gene matches: 12. This CDR3 is built from 17 residues. Germline CDR1 is KGHSH and CDR2 is LQKENI. The CDR3 here is CASSPSGAGTGVTEAFF. The CDR3 coding sequence is TGTGCCAGCTCACCGTCTGGGGCGGGGACAGGGGTAACTGAAGCTTTCTTT. Filled out from reference TRBV18 and TRBJ1-1, the complete variable domain reads NAGVMQNPRHLVRRRGQEARLRCSPMKGHSHVYWYRQLPEEGLKFMVYLQKENIIDESGMPKERFSAEFPKEGPSILRIQQVVRGDSAAYFCASSPSGAGTGVTEAFFGQGTRLTVV.

V usage is TRBV7-9 and J usage is TRBJ2-3; D is ambiguous. CDR1 SEHNR and CDR2 FQNEAQ come from the germline V gene (reference sequence). V was cut by 5 bases and J by 4 bases, with 19 bases left in between. The CDR3 extends over 16 amino acids. CDR3 in amino acids: CASSPDPARQPDTQYF. The CDR3 DNA follows: TGTGCCAGCAGCCCCGATCCGGCACGACAACCAGATACGCAGTATTTT.

The chain is built from TRBV6-6 and TRBJ2-7; D is perhaps TRBD1 (6 bases). The length of the CDR3 is 14 residues. Trimming shortened V by 8 bases and J by 1 base, and 15 bases separated the two germline ends. CDR1 and CDR2 (germline): MNHNY, SVGAGI (reference sequence). The CDR3 DNA reads TGTGCCAGCGGGAAGCCAGGGGCGTCCTACGAGCAGTACTTC. Translated, it gives CASGKPGASYEQYF.

The chain carries TRBV19 and TRBJ1-1; possible D gene TRBD1, 6 bases. Germline V gives CDR1 LNHDA, CDR2 SQIVND (reference sequence). The CDR3 runs 16 residues. V shed 3 bases and J shed 1 base, with 15 bases lying between them. In nucleotides, the CDR3 is TGTGCCAGTAGTATCAGGAGAGTCAGGGGGAACACTGAAGCTTTCTTT. The encoded protein is CASSIRRVRGNTEAFF.

This chain joins TRBV5-1 and TRBJ2-1; 7 bases fit TRBD1. Germline CDR1 SGHRS, CDR2 YFSETQ. V gave up 6 bases and J gave up 5 bases; unmatched junction bases: 20. There are 18 residues in the CDR3. The CDR3, as DNA: TGCGCCAGCAAGACAGGGCCAAGGCCCGGGATAGACAACAATGAGCAGTTCTTC. Amino acid sequence: CASKTGPRPGIDNNEQFF.

The chain is built from TRBV7-2 and TRBJ2-3; 10 positions match TRBD2. The CDR3 runs to 15 residues. Germline CDR1 SGHTA, CDR2 FQGNSA. V gave up 5 bases and J gave up 6 bases; unmatched junction bases: 8. Here the CDR3 reads CASSPDGLAVDTQYF. The CDR3 DNA follows: TGTGCCAGCAGCCCGGATGGACTAGCGGTCGATACGCAGTATTTT.

The chain couples TRBV4-1 to TRBJ2-1; D is unclear. Per germline, CDR1 MGHRA and CDR2 YSYEKL. The V and J ends lost 5 bases and 4 bases respectively, with 18 bases between them. CDR3 size: 16 residues. The chain's CDR3 is CASSVNLIHGYNEQFF. CDR3 sequence (DNA): TGCGCCAGCAGCGTTAACTTGATCCACGGGTACAATGAGCAGTTCTTC.

The chain uses TRBV14 and TRBJ2-1; 7 nucleotides agree with TRBD2. CDR1 is SGHDN and CDR2 is FVKESK in the germline V gene. This CDR3 is 16 amino acids long. With 1 base clipped from V and 6 bases from J, the junction kept 9 bases outside the gene matches. DNA for the CDR3: TGTGCCAGCAGCCAAGTCCCGCGGGAGAGAGGCAATGAGCAGTTCTTC. As protein: CASSQVPRERGNEQFF.